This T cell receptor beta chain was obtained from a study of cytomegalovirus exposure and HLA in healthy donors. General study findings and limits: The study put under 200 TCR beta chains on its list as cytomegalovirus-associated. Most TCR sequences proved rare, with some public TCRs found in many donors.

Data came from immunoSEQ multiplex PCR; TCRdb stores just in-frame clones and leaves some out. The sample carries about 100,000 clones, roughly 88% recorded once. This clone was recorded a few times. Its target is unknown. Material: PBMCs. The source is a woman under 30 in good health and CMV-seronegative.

DNA of the CDR3: TGCGCCAGCAGCTGGATGACAGGGGGCGACGGTGGCTACACCTTC. It specifies CASSWMTGGDGGYTF. The chain is built from TRBV5-1 and TRBJ1-2, with TRBD1 identical over 10 bases. Germline V lookup: CDR1 SGHRS, CDR2 YFSETQ. Trimming at V came to 3 bases and at J to 7 bases, leaving 9 bases not matched to a gene. CDR3 length equals 15 residues.